Below, 20 T cell receptor beta chains from the same sample are listed, as sequenced in a study of T cells in Graves' hyperthyroidism and ophthalmopathy. It was RNA transcripts that yielded the amplified TCR beta CDR3 regions. With the HTBI primer set, the TCR CDR3 went through a first round of RT-PCR. TCRdb re-analysed the multiplex PCR reads in MiXCR, keeping a single row per CDR3 protein. The sample holds 600,000 or so distinct CDR3 sequences; about 15% are singletons and the top ten take around 12%. The material sequenced was blood. These receptors all stem from a woman between 50 and 59 years old with Graves' ophthalmopathy.

J is TRBJ1-6 and V is TRBV20-1, with 7 nucleotides matching TRBD1. The germline gives CDR1 DFQATT, CDR2 SNEGSKA (reference sequence). The CDR3 extends over 16 amino acids. The V gene end was trimmed by 1 base and the J gene end by 0 bases; junction bases not matched to a gene: 3. CDR3 protein: CSARGRGSSYNSPLHF. The CDR3 nucleotides read TGCAGTGCTAGAGGCAGGGGGAGCTCCTATAATTCACCCCTCCACTTT.

This clonotype was counted at least ten times. The chain uses TRBV7-3 and TRBJ2-1, with D perhaps TRBD2 (7 bases). The CDR3 sequence is 17 residues long. Germline V gives CDR1 SGHTA, CDR2 FQGTGA. The ends were cut back, 1 base at V and 5 bases at J, with 18 bases in the middle. The CDR3 sequence: CASSLKGGAGLNNEQFF. CDR3 nucleotides: TGTGCCAGCAGCTTAAAGGGGGGAGCGGGACTAAACAATGAGCAGTTCTTC.

This clonotype was recorded at least ten times. This chain connects TRBV7-2 to TRBJ2-1; 10 positions agree with TRBD2. With 2 bases clipped from V and 6 bases from J, the junction kept 4 bases outside the gene matches. The CDR3 has 15 amino acids. Germline V CDR1 and CDR2: SGHTA, FQGNSA. This CDR3 is CASSLPTSGVNEQFF. The CDR3 DNA reads TGTGCCAGCAGCTTACCTACTAGCGGGGTCAATGAGCAGTTCTTC.

The V gene is TRBV6-5, the J gene TRBJ1-4, with 7 bases identical to TRBD1. The germline gives CDR1 MNHEY, CDR2 SVGAGI. The CDR3 is 15 amino acids. V shed 0 bases, J shed 7 bases, and the junction held 5 bases outside the gene matches. The CDR3 DNA is TGTGCCAGCAGTTACTCTGCAGGGGGAACTGAAAAACTGTTTTTT. This encodes CASSYSAGGTEKLFF.

This clonotype was seen more than once but under ten times. This chain connects TRBV5-5 to TRBJ1-3, with unresolved D. CDR3 length: 15 residues. Germline lookup yields CDR1 SGHKS and CDR2 YYEKEE (reference sequence). V was trimmed by 4 bases and J by 2 bases, leaving 13 bases between them. The CDR3: CASSPGRVAGNTIYF. CDR3 sequence (DNA): TGTGCCAGCAGCCCGGGGAGGGTAGCTGGAAACACCATATATTTT.

This clonotype was counted many times. This chain connects TRBV6-1 to TRBJ1-1; D remains unclear. The CDR3 extends over 12 amino acids. Germline V CDR1 and CDR2: MNHNS, SASEGT. V lost 10 bases to trimming and J lost 1 base, with 10 bases between them. CDR3 loop: CATFGWNTEAFF. CDR3 nucleotides: TGTGCCACCTTCGGTTGGAACACTGAAGCTTTCTTT.

Many counts were recorded for this clonotype. This chain connects TRBV6-2 or TRBV6-3 to TRBJ2-5; TRBD1 aligns across 9 bases. Germline CDR1 and CDR2: MNHEY and SVGEGT. The junction had 4 bases not matched to a gene; V was cut back by 0 bases and J by 5 bases. The CDR3 has 15 amino acids. The CDR3 is CASSYSGQGRETQYF. The CDR3 DNA follows: TGTGCCAGCAGTTACTCAGGACAGGGGAGGGAGACCCAGTACTTC.

There are many counts of this clonotype. The chain joins TRBV6-2 or TRBV6-3 to TRBJ2-2; unclear D gene. Germline V gene sequence: CDR1 MNHEY, CDR2 SVGEGT. Trimming took off 6 bases at V and 8 bases at J, with 10 bases between the two ends. The CDR3 runs 12 residues. The CDR3: CASRMRRGELFF. DNA for the CDR3: TGTGCCAGCAGAATGAGAAGGGGGGAGCTGTTTTTT.

This clonotype was observed a handful of times. The rearrangement joins TRBV5-1 to TRBJ2-1; 7 bases fit TRBD1. J lost 6 bases, V lost 2 bases, and 5 bases had no gene match. Germline V gene data show CDR1 as SGHRS and CDR2 as YFSETQ. This CDR3 is built from 14 residues. CDR3 nucleotides: TGCGCCAGCAGCTTACAGGGGTCTCCCAATGAGCAGTTCTTC. This sequence encodes CASSLQGSPNEQFF.

This clonotype was picked up a small number of times. The chain uses TRBV5-1 and TRBJ1-5; D remains ambiguous. CDR1 SGHRS and CDR2 YFSETQ come from the germline V gene. This CDR3 comprises 15 residues. The germline V and J ends were trimmed by 4 bases and 1 base, with 12 bases remaining between them. The DNA for the CDR3 is TGCGCCAGCAGCACCGGGCCGTCCAGCAATCAGCCCCAGCATTTT. Protein sequence: CASSTGPSSNQPQHF.

As for this clonotype: Being one base from a much bigger clone, this may be a read error. The chain links TRBV12-3 or TRBV12-4 to TRBJ2-7; 13 bases agree with TRBD2. The V and J ends lost 6 bases and 6 bases, in that order; junction bases with no gene match: 8. The CDR3 length is 15 residues. CDR3 sequence (DNA): TGTGCCAGCAGCAGACGGGGACTAGCGGGATCCGAGCAGTACTTC. This codes for CASSRRGLAGSEQYF.

This clonotype occurred many times. This chain connects TRBV7-2 to TRBJ2-1; 15 nucleotides agree with TRBD2. CDR1 and CDR2 from the germline V gene are SGHTA and FQGNSA. V gave up 4 bases and J gave up 10 bases; unmatched junction bases: 14. The CDR3 is 18 residues long. CDR3 nucleotide sequence: TGTGCCAGCAGCTCGTCCTCAAGGACTAGCGGGAGGGCCAGGGAGCAGTTCTTC. It is translated as CASSSSSRTSGRAREQFF.

CDR3 sequence (DNA): TGTGCCAGCAGCTTTACGCCCGGGGAGCTGTTTTTT. This sequence encodes CASSFTPGELFF. The J gene is TRBJ2-2, the V gene TRBV7-2, with unresolved D. The length of the CDR3 is 12 residues. Germline V gene sequence: CDR1 SGHTA, CDR2 FQGNSA. The V and J ends lost 3 bases and 6 bases respectively, with 5 bases between them.

This clonotype was observed a few times. A read error may account for a junction end that differs from germline. This rearrangement joins TRBV11-1 to TRBJ2-3; no clear D. In germline, CDR1 is SGHAT, CDR2 FQDESV (reference sequence). The CDR3 consists of 12 residues. The chain's CDR3 is CASSLSIDAQYF. CDR3 DNA sequence: TGTGCCAGCAGCCTTAGCATAGATGCGCAGTATTTT.

This clonotype has at least ten counts. J is TRBJ2-2 and V is TRBV2; D gene uncertain. Trimming cost V 6 bases and J 2 bases, with 1 base left between them. CDR1 and CDR2 from the germline V gene are SNHLY and FYNNEI. This CDR3 region has 11 residues. CDR3 nucleotide sequence: TGTGCCAGCAGAAACACCGGGGAGCTGTTTTTT. It translates to CASRNTGELFF.

This clonotype was observed many times. V usage is TRBV18 and J usage is TRBJ2-5, with D uncertain. Looked up from germline, CDR1 is KGHSH and CDR2 is LQKENI. V lost 5 bases and J lost 0, with 10 bases in between. The CDR3 has 14 amino acids. The CDR3 bases are TGTGCCAGCTCAGGTTCGGCAAACCAAGAGACCCAGTACTTC. This codes for CASSGSANQETQYF.

This clonotype occurred many times. The CDR3 protein is CASRRLAVTYNEQFF. DNA of the CDR3: TGTGCCAGCAGACGCCTAGCGGTTACCTACAATGAGCAGTTCTTC. The gene calls are TRBV6-2 or TRBV6-3 and TRBJ2-1; TRBD2 matches at 7 bases. V trimming: 6 bases; J trimming: 2 bases; junction bases outside the gene matches: 7. The CDR3 covers 15 residues. CDR1 and CDR2 (germline): MNHEY, SVGEGT.

This rearrangement joins TRBV18 to TRBJ2-2; TRBD2 matches 9 bases. The junction had 9 bases not matched to a gene; V was cut back by 1 base and J by 0 bases. Germline V gives CDR1 KGHSH, CDR2 LQKENI. CDR3 length: 19 residues. CDR3 coding DNA: TGTGCCAGCTCACCACGCCTAGCGGGGTCAGTTCCGAACACCGGGGAGCTGTTTTTT. This encodes CASSPRLAGSVPNTGELFF. Variable domain in full (rest from reference TRBV18 and TRBJ2-2): NAGVMQNPRHLVRRRGQEARLRCSPMKGHSHVYWYRQLPEEGLKFMVYLQKENIIDESGMPKERFSAEFPKEGPSILRIQQVVRGDSAAYFCASSPRLAGSVPNTGELFFGEGSRLTVL.

The sample holds many counts of this clonotype. The rearrangement uses TRBV11-3 and TRBJ2-1; the match to TRBD1 covers 9 bases. Germline V gives CDR1 SGHNT, CDR2 YENEEA. CDR3 length: 17 residues. The ends lost 5 bases at V and 8 bases at J; junction bases unmatched: 16. CDR3 region: CASSGSLGGQGVHEQFF. CDR3 in DNA: TGTGCCAGCAGCGGTTCACTAGGGGGACAGGGCGTCCATGAGCAGTTCTTC.

V and J are TRBV29-1 and TRBJ2-1; tentatively, D is TRBD2 (5 bases). Germline lookup yields CDR1 SQVTM and CDR2 ANQGSEA. CDR3 size: 13 residues. Trimming took off 4 bases at V and 5 bases at J, with 12 bases between the two ends. The CDR3 protein is CSVGGRAHNEQFF. In DNA form, the CDR3 reads TGCAGCGTTGGTGGGAGAGCCCACAATGAGCAGTTCTTC.